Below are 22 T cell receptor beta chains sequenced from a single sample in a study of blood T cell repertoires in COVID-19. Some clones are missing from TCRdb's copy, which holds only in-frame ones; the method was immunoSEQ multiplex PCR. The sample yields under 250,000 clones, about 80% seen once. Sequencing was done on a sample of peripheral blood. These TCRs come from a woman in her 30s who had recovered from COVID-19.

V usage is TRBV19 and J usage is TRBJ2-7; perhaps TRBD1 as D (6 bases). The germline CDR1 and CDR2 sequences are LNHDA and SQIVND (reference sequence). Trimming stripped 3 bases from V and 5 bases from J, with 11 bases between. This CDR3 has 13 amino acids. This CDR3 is CASSILGGHEQYF. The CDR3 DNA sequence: TGTGCCAGTAGTATTCTAGGGGGACACGAGCAGTACTTC.

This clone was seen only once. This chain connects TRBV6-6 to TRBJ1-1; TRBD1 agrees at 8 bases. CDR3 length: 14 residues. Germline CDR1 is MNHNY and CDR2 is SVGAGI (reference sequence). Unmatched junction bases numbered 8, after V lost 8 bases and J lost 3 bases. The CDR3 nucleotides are TGTGCCAGCGCAGGGGGCATCTTGCACACTGAAGCTTTCTTT. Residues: CASAGGILHTEAFF.

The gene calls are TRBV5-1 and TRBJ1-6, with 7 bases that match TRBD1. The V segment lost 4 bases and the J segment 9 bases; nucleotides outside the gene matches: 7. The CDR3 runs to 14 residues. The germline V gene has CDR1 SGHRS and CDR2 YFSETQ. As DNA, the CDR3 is TGCGCCAGCAGCCCGAGACAGGGCGGTTCACCCCTCCACTTT. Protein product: CASSPRQGGSPLHF.

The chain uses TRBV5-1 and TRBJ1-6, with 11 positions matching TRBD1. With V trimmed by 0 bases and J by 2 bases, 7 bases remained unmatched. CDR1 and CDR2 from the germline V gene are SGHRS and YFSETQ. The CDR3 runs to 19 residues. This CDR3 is CASSLGRRTGGTYNSPLHF. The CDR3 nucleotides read TGCGCCAGCAGCTTGGGACGTAGGACAGGGGGCACCTATAATTCACCCCTCCACTTT. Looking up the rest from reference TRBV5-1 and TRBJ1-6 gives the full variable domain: KAGVTQTPRYLIKTRGQQVTLSCSPISGHRSVSWYQQTPGQGLQFLFEYFSETQRNKGNFPGRFSGRQFSNSRSEMNVSTLELGDSALYLCASSLGRRTGGTYNSPLHFGNGTRLTVT.

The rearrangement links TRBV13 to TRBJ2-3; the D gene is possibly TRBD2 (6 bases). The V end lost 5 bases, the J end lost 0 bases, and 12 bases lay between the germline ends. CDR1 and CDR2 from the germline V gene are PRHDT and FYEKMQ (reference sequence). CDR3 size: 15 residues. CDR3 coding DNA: TGTGCCAGCAGCCCCTGGGGGGTTAGCACAGATACGCAGTATTTT. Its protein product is CASSPWGVSTDTQYF.

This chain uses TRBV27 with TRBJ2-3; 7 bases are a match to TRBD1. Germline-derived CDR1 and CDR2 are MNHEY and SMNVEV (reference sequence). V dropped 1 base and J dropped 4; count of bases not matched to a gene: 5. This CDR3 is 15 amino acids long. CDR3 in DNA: TGTGCCAGCAGTTTATTGGGACAGAGAGCAGATACGCAGTATTTT. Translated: CASSLLGQRADTQYF.

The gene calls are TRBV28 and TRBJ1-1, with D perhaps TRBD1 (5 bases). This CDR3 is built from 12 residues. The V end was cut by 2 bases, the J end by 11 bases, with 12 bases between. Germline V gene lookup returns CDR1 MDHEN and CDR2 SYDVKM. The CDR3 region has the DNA TGTGCCAGCAGTTTAGGGGGGAGGGAGGCTTTCTTT. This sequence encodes CASSLGGREAFF.

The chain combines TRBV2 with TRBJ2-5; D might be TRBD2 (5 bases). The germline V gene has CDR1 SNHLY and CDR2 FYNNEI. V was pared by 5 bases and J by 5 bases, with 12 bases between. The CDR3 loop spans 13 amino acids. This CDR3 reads CASSPDSAETQYF. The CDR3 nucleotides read TGTGCCAGCAGTCCGGACTCAGCGGAGACCCAGTACTTC. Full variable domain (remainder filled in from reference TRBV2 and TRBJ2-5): EPEVTQTPSHQVTQMGQEVILRCVPISNHLYFYWYRQILGQKVEFLVSFYNNEISEKSEIFDDQFSVERPDGSNFTLKIRSTKLEDSAMYFCASSPDSAETQYFGPGTRLLVL.

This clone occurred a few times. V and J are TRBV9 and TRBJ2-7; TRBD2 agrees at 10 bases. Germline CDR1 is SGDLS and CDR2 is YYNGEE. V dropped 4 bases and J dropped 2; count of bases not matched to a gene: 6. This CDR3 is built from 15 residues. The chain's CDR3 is CASSPDGTSAYEQYF. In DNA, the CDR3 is TGTGCCAGCAGCCCAGACGGGACTAGCGCCTACGAGCAGTACTTC.

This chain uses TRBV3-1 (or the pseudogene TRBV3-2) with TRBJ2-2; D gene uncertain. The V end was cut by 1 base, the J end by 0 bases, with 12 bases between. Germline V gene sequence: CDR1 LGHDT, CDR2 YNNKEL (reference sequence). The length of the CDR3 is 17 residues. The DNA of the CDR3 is TGTGCCAGCAGCCAAGTTGGCCAGCGTTCGAACACCGGGGAGCTGTTTTTT. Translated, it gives CASSQVGQRSNTGELFF.

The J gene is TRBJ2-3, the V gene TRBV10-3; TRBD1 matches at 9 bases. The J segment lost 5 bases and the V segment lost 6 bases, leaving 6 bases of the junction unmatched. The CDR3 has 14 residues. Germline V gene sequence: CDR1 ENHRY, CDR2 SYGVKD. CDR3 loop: CAIRPGQGQDTQYF. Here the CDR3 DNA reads TGTGCCATCAGGCCGGGACAGGGACAAGATACGCAGTATTTT.

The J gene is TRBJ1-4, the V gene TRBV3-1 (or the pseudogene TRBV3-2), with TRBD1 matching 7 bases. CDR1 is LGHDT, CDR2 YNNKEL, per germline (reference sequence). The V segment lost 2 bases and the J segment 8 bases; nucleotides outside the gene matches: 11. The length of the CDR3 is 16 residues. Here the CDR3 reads CASSQSSGTAREKLFF. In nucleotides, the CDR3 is TGTGCCAGCAGCCAATCCTCCGGGACAGCCCGGGAAAAACTGTTTTTT.

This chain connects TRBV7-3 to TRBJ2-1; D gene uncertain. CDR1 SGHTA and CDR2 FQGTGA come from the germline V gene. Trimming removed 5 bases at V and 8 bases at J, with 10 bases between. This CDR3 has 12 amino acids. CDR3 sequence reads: CASSRSVDEQFF. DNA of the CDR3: TGTGCCAGCAGCCGGTCGGTAGATGAGCAGTTCTTC.

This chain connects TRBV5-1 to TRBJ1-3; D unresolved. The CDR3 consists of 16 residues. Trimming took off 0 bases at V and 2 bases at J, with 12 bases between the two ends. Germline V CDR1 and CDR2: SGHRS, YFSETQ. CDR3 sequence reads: CASSLEGVSPGNTIYF. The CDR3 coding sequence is TGCGCCAGCAGCTTGGAAGGAGTATCCCCTGGAAACACCATATATTTT.

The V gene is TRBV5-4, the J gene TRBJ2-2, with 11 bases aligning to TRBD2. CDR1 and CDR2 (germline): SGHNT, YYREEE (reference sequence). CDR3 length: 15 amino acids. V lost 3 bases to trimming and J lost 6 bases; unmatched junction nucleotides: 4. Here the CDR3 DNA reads TGTGCCAGCAGCTCTCAGACTAGCGGGGCCGGGGAGCTGTTTTTT. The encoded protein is CASSSQTSGAGELFF.

The CDR3: CASSSLTGGLSETQYF. CDR3 nucleotides: TGTGCCAGCTCATCATTAACCGGGGGATTATCAGAGACCCAGTACTTC. The chain carries TRBV18 and TRBJ2-5; a weak D match, TRBD2 (6 bases). CDR3 length: 16 amino acids. Germline assignment: CDR1 KGHSH and CDR2 LQKENI. V lost 5 bases to trimming and J lost 4 bases, with 20 bases between them.

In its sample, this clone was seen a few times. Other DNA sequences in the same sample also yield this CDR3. For the CDR3, the DNA is TGTGCCAGCAGCCAACTAGCGGGAGGGAGCACAGATACGCAGTATTTT. This encodes CASSQLAGGSTDTQYF. The genes are TRBV4-2 and TRBJ2-3; 12 nucleotides agree with TRBD2. The V segment lost 2 bases and the J segment 0 bases; nucleotides outside the gene matches: 0. This CDR3 comprises 16 residues. Germline V CDR1 and CDR2: LGHNA, YNFKEQ.

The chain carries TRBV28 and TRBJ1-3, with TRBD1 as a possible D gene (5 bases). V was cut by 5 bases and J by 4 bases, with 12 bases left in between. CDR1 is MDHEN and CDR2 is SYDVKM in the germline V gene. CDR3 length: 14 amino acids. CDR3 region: CASSPPGYGNTIYF. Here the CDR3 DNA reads TGTGCCAGCAGTCCCCCAGGGTACGGAAACACCATATATTTT.

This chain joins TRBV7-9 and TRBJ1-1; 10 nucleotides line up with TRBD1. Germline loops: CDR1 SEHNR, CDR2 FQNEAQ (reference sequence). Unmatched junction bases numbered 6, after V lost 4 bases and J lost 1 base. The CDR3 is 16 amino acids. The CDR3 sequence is CASSYPTGGRNTEAFF. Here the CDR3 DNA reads TGTGCCAGCAGCTATCCGACAGGGGGCCGGAACACTGAAGCTTTCTTT. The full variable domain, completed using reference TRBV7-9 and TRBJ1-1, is DTGVSQNPRHKITKRGQNVTFRCDPISEHNRLYWYRQTLGQGPEFLTYFQNEAQLEKSRLLSDRFSAERPKGSFSTLEIQRTEQGDSAMYLCASSYPTGGRNTEAFFGQGTRLTVV.

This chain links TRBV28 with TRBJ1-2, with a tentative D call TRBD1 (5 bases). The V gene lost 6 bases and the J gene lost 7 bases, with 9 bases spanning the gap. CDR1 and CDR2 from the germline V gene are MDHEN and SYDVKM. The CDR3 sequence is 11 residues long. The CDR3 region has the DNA TGTGCCAGCAGAGGGGCGAGTGGCTACACCTTC. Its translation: CASRGASGYTF.

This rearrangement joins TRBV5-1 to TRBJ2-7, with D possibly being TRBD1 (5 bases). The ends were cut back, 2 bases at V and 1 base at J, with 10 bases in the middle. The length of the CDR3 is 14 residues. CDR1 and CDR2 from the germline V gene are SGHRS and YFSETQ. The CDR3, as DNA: TGCGCCAGCAGCTTCCAGGGTGGGTCCTACGAGCAGTACTTC. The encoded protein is CASSFQGGSYEQYF.

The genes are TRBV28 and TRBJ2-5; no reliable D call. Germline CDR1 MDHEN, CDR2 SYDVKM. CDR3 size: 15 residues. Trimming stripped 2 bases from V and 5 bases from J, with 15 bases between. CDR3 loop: CASSLGLGSLETQYF. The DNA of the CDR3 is TGTGCCAGCAGTTTAGGATTGGGTAGCTTGGAGACCCAGTACTTC.